This T cell receptor beta chain comes out of a study of blood T cell repertoires in COVID-19. The table came from immunoSEQ multiplex PCR; TCRdb's copy has only in-frame clones and leaves some out. The sample records 250,000 or so clones, roughly 77% being singletons. Germline CDR1 is SNHLY and CDR2 is FYNNEI. Trimming removed 2 bases at V and 10 bases at J, with 8 bases between. The CDR3 has 11 amino acids. The source material was peripheral blood. This receptor was taken from an elderly woman with acute or convalescent COVID-19. V is TRBV2 and J is TRBJ1-1; D is ambiguous. CDR3 region: CASSESGLAFF. The DNA of the CDR3 is TGTGCCAGCAGTGAATCGGGGTTAGCTTTCTTT.